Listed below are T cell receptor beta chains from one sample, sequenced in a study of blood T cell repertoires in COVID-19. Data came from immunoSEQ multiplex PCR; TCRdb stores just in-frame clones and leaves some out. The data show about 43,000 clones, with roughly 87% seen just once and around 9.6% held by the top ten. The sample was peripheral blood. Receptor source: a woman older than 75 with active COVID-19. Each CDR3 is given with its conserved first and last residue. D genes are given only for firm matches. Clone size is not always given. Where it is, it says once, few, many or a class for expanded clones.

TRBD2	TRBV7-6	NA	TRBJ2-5	CASSATSLQTQYF	TGTGCCAGCAGCGCGACTAGCCTCCAGACCCAGTACTTC
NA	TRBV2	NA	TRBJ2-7	CATKFTGLAEQYF	TGTGCCACCAAATTTACGGGGTTGGCGGAGCAGTACTTC
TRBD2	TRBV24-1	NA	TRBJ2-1	CATGGGKKNEQFF	TGTGCCACCGGCGGGGGGAAGAAGAATGAGCAGTTCTTC
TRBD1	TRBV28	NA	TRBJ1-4	CASSLLTGVNEKLFF	TGTGCCAGCAGTTTGCTCACAGGGGTTAATGAAAAACTGTTTTTT
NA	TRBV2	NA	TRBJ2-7	CASWGIQGSSYEQYF	TGTGCCAGCTGGGGTATACAGGGAAGCTCCTACGAGCAGTACTTC
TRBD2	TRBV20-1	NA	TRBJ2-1	CSASSVRAGGTYNEQFF	TGCAGTGCTAGTTCGGTCCGAGCGGGGGGGACCTACAATGAGCAGTTCTTC
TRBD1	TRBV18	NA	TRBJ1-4	CASSSGQGEKLFF	TGTGCCAGCTCTTCAGGACAGGGCGAAAAACTGTTTTTT
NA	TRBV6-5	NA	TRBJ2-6	CASNRASGANVLTF	TGTGCCAGCAACAGGGCTTCTGGGGCCAACGTCCTGACTTTC
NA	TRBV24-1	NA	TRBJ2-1	CATSDSSVWGPAYNEQFF	TGTGCCACCAGTGACTCTAGCGTGTGGGGCCCAGCCTACAATGAGCAGTTCTTC
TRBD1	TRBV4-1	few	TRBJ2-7	CASSQDRWDSSYEQYF	TGCGCCAGCAGCCAAGATCGCTGGGACAGCTCCTACGAGCAGTACTTC
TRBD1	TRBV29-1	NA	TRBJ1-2	CSVEGTGGYGYTF	TGCAGCGTTGAGGGGACAGGGGGCTATGGCTACACCTTC
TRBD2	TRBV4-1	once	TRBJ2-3	CASSLRTSGGLDTQYF	TGCGCCAGCAGCCTTCGGACTAGCGGGGGATTAGATACGCAGTATTTT
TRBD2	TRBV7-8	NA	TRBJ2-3	CASSLELAGRSDTQYF	TGTGCCAGCAGCTTAGAGCTAGCGGGGCGGTCAGATACGCAGTATTTT
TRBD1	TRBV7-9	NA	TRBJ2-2	CASRADRAGELFF	TGTGCCAGCAGAGCAGACAGGGCCGGGGAGCTGTTTTTT
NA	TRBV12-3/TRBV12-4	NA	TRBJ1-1	CASSLEGRTEAFF	TGTGCCAGCAGCCTGGAGGGTAGAACTGAAGCTTTCTTT
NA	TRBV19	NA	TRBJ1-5	CASSIYRNNQPQHF	TGTGCCAGTAGTATCTACAGGAACAATCAGCCCCAGCATTTT
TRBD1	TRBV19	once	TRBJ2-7	CASSTRQGSEQYF	TGTGCCAGTAGTACACGACAGGGGAGCGAGCAGTACTTC
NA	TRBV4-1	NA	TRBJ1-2	CASSQGAGAPNYGYTF	TGCGCCAGCAGCCAGGGGGCAGGAGCCCCAAACTATGGCTACACCTTC
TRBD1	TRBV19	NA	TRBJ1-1	CASSIGSGTGAPTEAFF	TGTGCCAGTAGTATCGGTTCGGGGACAGGGGCTCCCACTGAAGCTTTCTTT
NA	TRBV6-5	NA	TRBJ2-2	CASSYSTGPGELFF	TGTGCCAGCAGTTACTCGACGGGTCCCGGGGAGCTGTTTTTT
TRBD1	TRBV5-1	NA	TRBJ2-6	CASSPTTGNGANVLTF	TGCGCCAGCAGCCCGACGACAGGGAACGGGGCCAACGTCCTGACTTTC
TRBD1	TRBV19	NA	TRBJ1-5	CASSVTGGNQPQHF	TGTGCCAGTAGTGTTACAGGGGGAAATCAGCCCCAGCATTTT
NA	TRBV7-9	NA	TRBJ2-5	CASSKHYPGTQYF	TGTGCCAGCAGCAAACATTACCCGGGGACCCAGTACTTC
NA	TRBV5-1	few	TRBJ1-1	CASSSRTQNTEAFF	TGCGCCAGCAGTTCCCGTACACAGAACACTGAAGCTTTCTTT
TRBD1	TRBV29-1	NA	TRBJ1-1	CSVSWTGGTEAFF	TGCAGCGTTTCCTGGACAGGGGGAACTGAAGCTTTCTTT
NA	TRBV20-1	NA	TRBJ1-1	CSASRGADTEAFF	TGCAGTGCTAGTCGGGGGGCGGACACTGAAGCTTTCTTT
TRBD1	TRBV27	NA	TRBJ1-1	CASSSTGTGILNTEAFF	TGTGCCAGCAGTTCGACCGGGACAGGGATTTTGAACACTGAAGCTTTCTTT
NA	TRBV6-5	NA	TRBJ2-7	CASSYDRAYEQYF	TGTGCCAGCAGTTACGACAGAGCCTACGAGCAGTACTTC
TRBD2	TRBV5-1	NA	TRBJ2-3	CASSSTSGGLPTDTQYF	TGCGCCAGCAGCTCCACTAGCGGGGGTTTACCCACAGATACGCAGTATTTT
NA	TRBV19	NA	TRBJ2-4	CASKTDRGGDIQYF	TGTGCCAGTAAGACCGACCGGGGAGGCGACATTCAGTACTTC
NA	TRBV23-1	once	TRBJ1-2	CASSQWWPGLPPGRRSRGYGYTF	TGCGCCAGCAGTCAATGGTGGCCAGGGTTACCCCCCGGTAGGCGGAGCAGGGGCTATGGCTACACCTTC
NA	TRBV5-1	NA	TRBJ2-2	CACRQTPNTGELFF	TGCGCCTGCCGACAGACTCCGAACACCGGGGAGCTGTTTTTT
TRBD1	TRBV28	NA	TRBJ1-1	CASRGQGVGETEAFF	TGTGCCAGCAGAGGACAGGGGGTGGGGGAAACTGAAGCTTTCTTT
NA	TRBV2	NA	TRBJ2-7	CASSEHDEQYF	TGTGCCAGCAGTGAACATGACGAGCAGTACTTC